This T cell receptor beta chain was captured in a study of blood T cell repertoires in COVID-19. In the study overall: Samples representing acute and convalescent COVID-19 were sourced from the United States, Italy and Spain. PBMCs, B-cell-depleted T cells, or T cells provided the cDNA or gDNA that made up the material.

Authors' processing steps: Estimated nucleated cell counts came from reference gene primer amplification. Method: immunoSEQ multiplex PCR; TCRdb's copy keeps in-frame clones and lacks some. V, J and clone size were drawn from that table, and D and trimming were deduced from the DNA. The sample includes about 150,000 clones, 80% to 90% of them seen just once. CDR1 and CDR2 (germline): SGHAT, FQNNGV. The CDR3 loop spans 13 amino acids. V lost 5 bases and J lost 3, with 10 bases in between. The Seattle site enrolled patients during active infection and followed them longitudinally. The TCR comes from a man aged 18 to 29 with COVID-19, enrolled during active disease. The rearrangement joins TRBV11-2 to TRBJ1-2; D might be TRBD1 (6 bases). Sequencing was carried out using peripheral blood. The CDR3 protein is CASSPDSDYGYTF. As DNA, the CDR3 is TGTGCCAGCAGCCCGGACAGTGACTATGGCTACACCTTC.